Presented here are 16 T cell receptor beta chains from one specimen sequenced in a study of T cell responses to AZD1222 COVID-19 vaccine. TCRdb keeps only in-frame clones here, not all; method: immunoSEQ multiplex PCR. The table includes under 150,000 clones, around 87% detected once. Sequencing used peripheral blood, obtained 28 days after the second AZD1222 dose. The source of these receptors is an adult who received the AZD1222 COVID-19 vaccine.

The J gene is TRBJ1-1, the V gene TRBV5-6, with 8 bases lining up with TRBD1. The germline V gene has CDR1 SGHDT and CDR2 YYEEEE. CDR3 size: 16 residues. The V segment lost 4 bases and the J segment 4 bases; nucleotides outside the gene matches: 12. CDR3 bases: TGTGCCAGCAGCCTGATTATTTCAGGGGGCTTCACTGAAGCTTTCTTT. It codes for CASSLIISGGFTEAFF.

CDR3 amino acids: CSAGHSSYNEQFF. The CDR3 region has the DNA TGCAGCGCAGGACATTCCTCCTACAATGAGCAGTTCTTC. The chain joins TRBV29-1 to TRBJ2-1; perhaps TRBD1 as D (5 bases). The CDR3 has 13 residues. Per germline, CDR1 SQVTM and CDR2 ANQGSEA. Trimming shortened V by 7 bases and J by 0 bases, and 10 bases separated the two germline ends.

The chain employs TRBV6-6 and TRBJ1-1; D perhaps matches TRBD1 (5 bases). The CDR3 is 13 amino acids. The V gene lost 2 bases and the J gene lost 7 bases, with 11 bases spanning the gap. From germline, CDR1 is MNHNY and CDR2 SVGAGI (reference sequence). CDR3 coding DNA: TGTGCCAGCAGTTACCCGGACGGGGGTGAAGCTTTCTTT. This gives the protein CASSYPDGGEAFF.

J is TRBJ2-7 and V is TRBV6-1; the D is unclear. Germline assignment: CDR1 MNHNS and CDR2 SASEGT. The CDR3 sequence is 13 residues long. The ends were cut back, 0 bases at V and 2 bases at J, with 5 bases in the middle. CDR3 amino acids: CASSEAAPYEQYF. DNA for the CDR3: TGTGCCAGCAGTGAAGCAGCGCCCTACGAGCAGTACTTC.

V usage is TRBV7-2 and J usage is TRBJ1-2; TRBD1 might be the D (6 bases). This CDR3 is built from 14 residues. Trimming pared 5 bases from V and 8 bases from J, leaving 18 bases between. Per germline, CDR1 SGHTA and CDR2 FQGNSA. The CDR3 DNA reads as TGTGCCAGCAGCCCAGAAACAGGGTTCGGCGGCTACACCTTC. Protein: CASSPETGFGGYTF.

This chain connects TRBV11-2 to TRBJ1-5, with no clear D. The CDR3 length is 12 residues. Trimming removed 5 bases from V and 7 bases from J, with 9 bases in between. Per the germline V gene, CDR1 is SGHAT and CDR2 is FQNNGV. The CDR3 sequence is CASSRRGQPQHF. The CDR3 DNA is TGTGCCAGCAGCCGCCGTGGACAGCCCCAGCATTTT. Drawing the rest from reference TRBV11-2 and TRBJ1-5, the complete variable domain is EAGVAQSPRYKIIEKRQSVAFWCNPISGHATLYWYQQILGQGPKLLIQFQNNGVVDDSQLPKDRFSAERLKGVDSTLKIQPAKLEDSAVYLCASSRRGQPQHFGDGTRLSIL.

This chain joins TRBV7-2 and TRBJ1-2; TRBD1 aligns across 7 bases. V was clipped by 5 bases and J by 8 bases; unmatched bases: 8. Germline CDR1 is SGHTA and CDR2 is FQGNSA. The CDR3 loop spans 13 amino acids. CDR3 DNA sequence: TGTGCCAGCAGCCAATCAGGGGGATGGGGCTACACCTTC. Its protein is CASSQSGGWGYTF. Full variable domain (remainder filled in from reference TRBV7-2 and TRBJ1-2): GAGVSQSPSNKVTEKGKDVELRCDPISGHTALYWYRQSLGQGLEFLIYFQGNSAPDKSGLPSDRFSAERTGGSVSTLTIQRTQQEDSAVYLCASSQSGGWGYTFGSGTRLTVV.

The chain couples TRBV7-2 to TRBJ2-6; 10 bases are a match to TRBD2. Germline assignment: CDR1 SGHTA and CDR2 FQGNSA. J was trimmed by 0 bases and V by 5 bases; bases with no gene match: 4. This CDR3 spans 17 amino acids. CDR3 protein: CASSTSGGASGANVLTF. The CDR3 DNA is TGTGCCAGCAGCACCAGCGGGGGGGCCTCTGGGGCCAACGTCCTGACTTTC.

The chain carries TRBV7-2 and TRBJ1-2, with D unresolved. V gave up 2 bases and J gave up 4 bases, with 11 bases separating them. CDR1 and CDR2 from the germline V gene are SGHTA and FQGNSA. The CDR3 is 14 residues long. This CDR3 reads CASSLPVVFYGYTF. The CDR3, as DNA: TGTGCCAGCAGCTTACCGGTTGTTTTCTATGGCTACACCTTC.

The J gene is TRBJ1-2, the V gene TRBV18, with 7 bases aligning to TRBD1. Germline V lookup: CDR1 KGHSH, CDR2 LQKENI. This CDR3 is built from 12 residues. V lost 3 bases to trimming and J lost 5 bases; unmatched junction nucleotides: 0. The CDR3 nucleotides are TGTGCCAGCTCACCGACAGGGTATGGCTACACCTTC. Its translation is CASSPTGYGYTF.

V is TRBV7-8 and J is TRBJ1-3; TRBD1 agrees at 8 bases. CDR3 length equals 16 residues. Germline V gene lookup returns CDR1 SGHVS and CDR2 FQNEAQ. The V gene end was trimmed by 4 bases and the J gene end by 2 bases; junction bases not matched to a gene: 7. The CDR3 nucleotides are TGTGCCAGCAGCTGGGGACTGACAGGGGCTGGAAACACCATATATTTT. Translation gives CASSWGLTGAGNTIYF.

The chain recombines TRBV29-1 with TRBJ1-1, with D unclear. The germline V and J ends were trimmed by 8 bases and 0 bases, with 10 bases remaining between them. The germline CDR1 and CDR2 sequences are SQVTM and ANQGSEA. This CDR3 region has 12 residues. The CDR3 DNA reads TGCAGCTGTGGCGGGATGAACACTGAAGCTTTCTTT. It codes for CSCGGMNTEAFF.

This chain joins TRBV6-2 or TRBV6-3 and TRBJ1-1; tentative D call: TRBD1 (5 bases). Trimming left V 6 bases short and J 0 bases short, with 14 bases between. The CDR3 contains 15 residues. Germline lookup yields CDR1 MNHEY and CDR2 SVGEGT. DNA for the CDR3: TGTGCCAGCAGCCCGGGGCAGAAAATGAACACTGAAGCTTTCTTT. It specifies CASSPGQKMNTEAFF.

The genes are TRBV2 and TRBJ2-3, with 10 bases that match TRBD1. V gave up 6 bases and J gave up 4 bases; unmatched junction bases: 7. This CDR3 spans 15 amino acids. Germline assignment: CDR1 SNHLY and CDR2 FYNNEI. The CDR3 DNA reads TGTGCCAGCAGGCCGGGACAGGGGATCGCAGATACGCAGTATTTT. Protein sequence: CASRPGQGIADTQYF.

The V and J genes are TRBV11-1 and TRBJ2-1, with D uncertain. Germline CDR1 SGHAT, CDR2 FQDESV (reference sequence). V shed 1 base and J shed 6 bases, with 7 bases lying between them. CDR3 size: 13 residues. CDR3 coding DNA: TGTGCCAGCAGCTTAGTTACGGGCAATGAGCAGTTCTTC. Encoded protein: CASSLVTGNEQFF.

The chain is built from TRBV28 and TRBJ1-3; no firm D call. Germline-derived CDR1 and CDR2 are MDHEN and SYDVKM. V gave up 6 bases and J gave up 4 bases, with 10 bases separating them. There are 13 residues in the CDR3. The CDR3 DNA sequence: TGTGCCAGCAGGGACGGATCGGGAAACACCATATATTTT. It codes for CASRDGSGNTIYF.